This TCR beta chain emerged from a study of blood T cell repertoires in COVID-19. This clone was counted between two and nine times. The protocol was immunoSEQ multiplex PCR, while the TCRdb copy is restricted to in-frame clones and leaves out a portion. The sample holds some 340,000 clones, 83% seen once. Participants, about 18 to 90 years old, spanned around 25 US areas. This TCR was sampled from a woman aged 45-59 years who had recovered from COVID-19. The sequencing sample was made of PBMCs or T cells enriched from blood (not recorded which).

CDR3 bases: TGTGCCAGCAGTTTACTCCCTTTAACTAGCGGGGTATACAATGAGCAGTTCTTC. Translated: CASSLLPLTSGVYNEQFF. The J gene is TRBJ2-1, the V gene TRBV27, with 10 nucleotides matching TRBD2. This CDR3 contains 18 residues. In germline, CDR1 is MNHEY, CDR2 SMNVEV (reference sequence). V gave up 2 bases and J gave up 4 bases; unmatched junction bases: 11.